The 25 T cell receptor beta chains below were found in one sample sequenced in a study of blood T cell repertoires in COVID-19 (dated by TCRdb to 2020 to 2021). Library preparation employed the immunoSEQ multiplex PCR assay. Held by TCRdb, this immuneACCESS table contains in-frame sequences only and omits some clones. Under half of the omission traces to an unresolved V gene where checked; the cause of the rest is unknown. Present in this sample are under 300,000 clones, 86% of which were seen just once. The ten largest clones capture under 15% of the sample. Sequenced: peripheral blood. The source of these receptors is a woman aged 70-85 years with COVID-19, enrolled during active disease.

This clone was detected a few times. The chain has TRBV2 and TRBJ1-5; TRBD1 aligns across 9 bases. This CDR3 has 13 amino acids. Unmatched junction bases numbered 4, after V lost 6 bases and J lost 7 bases. CDR1 is SNHLY, CDR2 FYNNEI, per germline. CDR3 nucleotide sequence: TGTGCCAGCAGATGGGACAGGGACCAGCCCCAGCATTTT. Its translation is CASRWDRDQPQHF.

J is TRBJ2-7 and V is TRBV21-1; the table's D call TRBD1 went unverified against the DNA. TRBV21-1 is described as a pseudogene. The length of the CDR3 is 15 residues. In DNA form, the CDR3 reads TGTGCCAGCAGCCCGAGAGGACAGGGGGCACACGAGCAGTACTTC. Protein sequence: CASSPRGQGAHEQYF.

The chain is built from TRBV19 and TRBJ2-2; perhaps TRBD2 as D (5 bases). Trimming removed 3 bases at V and 8 bases at J, with 16 bases between. The CDR3 runs 15 residues. Germline assignment: CDR1 LNHDA and CDR2 SQIVND (reference sequence). The CDR3 region is CASSIRPPGDGELFF. The CDR3 bases are TGTGCCAGTAGTATTAGGCCCCCCGGGGATGGGGAGCTGTTTTTT.

This rearrangement joins TRBV12-5 to TRBJ2-2; 8 bases are a match to TRBD2. J gave up 4 bases and V 2 bases, and 6 bases lay outside the gene matches. CDR1 is LGHNT, CDR2 FRNRAP, per germline. This CDR3 region has 16 residues. CDR3 region: CASGLIGGAVTGELFF. For the CDR3, the DNA is TGTGCTAGTGGTTTGATCGGGGGGGCGGTCACCGGGGAGCTGTTTTTT.

The rearrangement uses TRBV5-5 and TRBJ1-1; 9 nucleotides align to TRBD1. The CDR3 loop spans 15 amino acids. The germline V gene encodes CDR1 SGHKS and CDR2 YYEKEE (reference sequence). Trimming took 2 bases from V and 1 from J; bases not matched to a gene: 3. For the CDR3, the DNA is TGTGCCAGCAGCTTTTGGGACAGGGCGAACACTGAAGCTTTCTTT. The encoded protein is CASSFWDRANTEAFF.

The chain carries TRBV4-3 and TRBJ2-2; possibly TRBD1 for D (6 bases). Trimming stripped 0 bases from V and 4 bases from J, with 12 bases between. This CDR3 has 16 amino acids. Germline V gives CDR1 LGHNA, CDR2 YSLEER. In DNA, the CDR3 is TGCGCCAGCAGCCAAGACAGGGGTCGTGGCACCGGGGAGCTGTTTTTT. Amino acids: CASSQDRGRGTGELFF.

The chain joins TRBV5-4 to TRBJ2-2; D is unresolved. The CDR3 sequence is 14 residues long. V was cut by 3 bases and J by 3 bases, with 9 bases left in between. Germline assignment: CDR1 SGHNT and CDR2 YYREEE (reference sequence). The CDR3 region has the DNA TGTGCCAGCAGCTCCCTGGCGGACACCGGGGAGCTGTTTTTT. It encodes CASSSLADTGELFF. The full variable domain, with the rest looked up from reference TRBV5-4 and TRBJ2-2, is ETGVTQSPTHLIKTRGQQVTLRCSSQSGHNTVSWYQQALGQGPQFIFQYYREEENGRGNFPPRFSGLQFPNYSSELNVNALELDDSALYLCASSSLADTGELFFGEGSRLTVL.

V usage is TRBV13 and J usage is TRBJ2-7, with D possibly being TRBD2 (5 bases). Per the germline V gene, CDR1 is PRHDT and CDR2 is FYEKMQ (reference sequence). Deletions cut 4 bases from V and 6 bases from J, with 10 bases between. The CDR3 runs 12 residues. CDR3 nucleotides: TGTGCCAGCAGCTCCAGACGGGGCGAGCAGTACTTC. It translates to CASSSRRGEQYF.

The gene calls are TRBV5-4 and TRBJ1-1; D not resolved. This CDR3 region has 12 residues. V was shortened by 3 bases and J by 8 bases, with 11 bases between the two germline ends. Per germline, CDR1 SGHNT and CDR2 YYREEE (reference sequence). The CDR3 DNA follows: TGTGCCAGCAGCTCCGGGGAGGGCGAAGCTTTCTTT. Its translation is CASSSGEGEAFF.

The chain carries TRBV30 and TRBJ1-2; tentatively, D is TRBD1 (6 bases). The CDR3 is 14 residues long. V lost 6 bases and J lost 2, with 16 bases in between. CDR1 and CDR2 (germline): GTSNPN, SVGIG (reference sequence). The CDR3 nucleotides are TGTGCCTGCCATACAGGGATGAAGAACTATGGCTACACCTTC. Its translation: CACHTGMKNYGYTF.

The chain combines TRBV5-4 with TRBJ2-7, with 12 bases matching TRBD2. V gave up 4 bases and J gave up 2 bases; unmatched junction bases: 7. Germline V lookup: CDR1 SGHNT, CDR2 YYREEE (reference sequence). This CDR3 spans 16 amino acids. Written as DNA, the CDR3 is TGTGCCAGCAGCCAGGCGGGACTAGCGGGTCCCTACGAGCAGTACTTC. As protein: CASSQAGLAGPYEQYF.

The V call is TRBV15, the J call TRBJ1-5; TRBD1 matches 9 bases. The CDR3 length is 15 residues. Per germline, CDR1 LNHNV and CDR2 YYDKDF (reference sequence). The V segment lost 4 bases and the J segment 8 bases; nucleotides outside the gene matches: 9. In DNA, the CDR3 is TGTGCCACCAGCATAATGGGACAGGGTTATGAGCCCCAGCATTTT. Encoded protein: CATSIMGQGYEPQHF.

The rearrangement links TRBV12-3 or TRBV12-4 to TRBJ1-2; D gene ambiguous. V was shortened by 6 bases and J by 3 bases, with 8 bases between the two germline ends. The CDR3 runs to 12 residues. In DNA, the CDR3 is TGTGCCAGCAGCAACGGGGACTATGGCTACACCTTC. Translating it yields CASSNGDYGYTF.

CDR3 loop: CATSRIGQKNSYEQYF. CDR3 DNA sequence: TGTGCCACCAGCAGAATTGGACAGAAAAACTCCTACGAGCAGTACTTC. This chain connects TRBV15 to TRBJ2-7, with D perhaps matching TRBD1 (6 bases). V lost 2 bases to trimming and J lost 0 bases, with 14 bases between them. The V gene's germline CDR1 is LNHNV and CDR2 YYDKDF (reference sequence). This CDR3 spans 16 amino acids.

The chain joins TRBV30 to TRBJ2-1; TRBD2 matches at 9 bases. With 4 bases clipped from V and 9 bases from J, the junction kept 13 bases outside the gene matches. Germline loops: CDR1 GTSNPN, CDR2 SVGIG (reference sequence). There are 15 residues in the CDR3. CDR3 region: CAWKSGGYLAGEQFF. In DNA form, the CDR3 reads TGTGCCTGGAAAAGCGGGGGGTACTTGGCGGGTGAGCAGTTCTTC.

Written as DNA, the CDR3 is TGTGCCTGGAGTGGGACAGGGGTCTCTGGAAACACCATATATTTT. It encodes CAWSGTGVSGNTIYF. The J gene is TRBJ1-3, the V gene TRBV30; 9 bases map to TRBD1. The J segment lost 0 bases and the V segment lost 1 base, leaving 1 base of the junction unmatched. The CDR3 is 15 amino acids. Germline V gene sequence: CDR1 GTSNPN, CDR2 SVGIG (reference sequence).

This clone was recorded a few times. This chain joins TRBV2 and TRBJ2-7; D is uncertain. CDR1 and CDR2 from the germline V gene are SNHLY and FYNNEI. The V end was cut by 8 bases, the J end by 7 bases, with 12 bases between. CDR3 length: 11 amino acids. DNA of the CDR3: TGTGCCAGCGTCGGTATGAGGGAGCAGTACTTC. Translation gives CASVGMREQYF.

The table lists this clone with a few counts. The chain combines TRBV2 with TRBJ1-5; 10 bases align to TRBD1. The CDR3 is 16 amino acids. Looked up from germline, CDR1 is SNHLY and CDR2 is FYNNEI. V lost 6 bases, J lost 1 base, and 6 bases stayed unmatched. Here the CDR3 reads CASRSGQGLSNQPQHF. The CDR3 DNA sequence: TGTGCCAGCAGATCGGGACAGGGGCTAAGCAATCAGCCCCAGCATTTT.

The V gene is TRBV5-1, the J gene TRBJ1-1; 7 bases map to TRBD1. Germline loops: CDR1 SGHRS, CDR2 YFSETQ. V lost 4 bases to trimming and J lost 2 bases; unmatched junction nucleotides: 11. The CDR3 is 16 amino acids. CDR3 DNA sequence: TGCGCCAGCAGCCAAACCCCCGGGACAGCAAACACTGAAGCTTTCTTT. Encoded protein: CASSQTPGTANTEAFF.

The chain joins TRBV7-9 to TRBJ2-1, with 10 nucleotides matching TRBD2. The CDR3 has 16 amino acids. The germline gives CDR1 SEHNR, CDR2 FQNEAQ (reference sequence). Germline trimming cut 7 bases from V and 4 bases from J; bases unmatched to any gene: 10. The CDR3 region has the DNA TGTGCCAGCACTGTAACTAGCGGGGTGGGTTACAATGAGCAGTTCTTC. It is translated as CASTVTSGVGYNEQFF.

The genes are TRBV10-3 and TRBJ1-1; D is perhaps TRBD1 (5 bases). Germline values: CDR1 ENHRY, CDR2 SYGVKD. Trimming stripped 4 bases from V and 6 bases from J, with 18 bases between. CDR3 length: 15 amino acids. The CDR3 DNA reads TGTGCCATCAGTGTAGGGCCCCAGGGTTGGGCTGAAGCTTTCTTT. As protein: CAISVGPQGWAEAFF.

This chain uses TRBV7-8 with TRBJ2-7; 11 bases are shared with TRBD2. Germline V gene lookup returns CDR1 SGHVS and CDR2 FQNEAQ. V trimming: 5 bases; J trimming: 2 bases; junction bases outside the gene matches: 11. The CDR3 is 17 amino acids. The CDR3: CASSQTGLAGGTYEQYF. DNA for the CDR3: TGTGCCAGCAGCCAGACGGGGCTAGCGGGGGGTACCTACGAGCAGTACTTC.

The rearrangement uses TRBV19 and TRBJ1-6; TRBD1 aligns across 9 bases. Germline V CDR1 and CDR2: LNHDA, SQIVND (reference sequence). The trim removed 4 bases at V and 6 bases at J, leaving 10 bases unmatched. CDR3 length equals 17 residues. CDR3 in amino acids: CASSKIQGAMGNSPLHF. CDR3 coding DNA: TGTGCCAGTAGTAAAATACAGGGGGCGATGGGTAATTCACCCCTCCACTTT.

This rearrangement joins TRBV30 to TRBJ2-7, with TRBD1 matching 7 bases. Germline V lookup: CDR1 GTSNPN, CDR2 SVGIG (reference sequence). The J segment lost 1 base and the V segment lost 4 bases, leaving 7 bases of the junction unmatched. This CDR3 comprises 14 residues. The CDR3 DNA reads as TGTGCCTGGACCCCACAGGGGTTTTCCTACGAGCAGTACTTC. Translating gives CAWTPQGFSYEQYF.

The rearrangement uses TRBV3-1 (or the pseudogene TRBV3-2) and TRBJ2-1; TRBD2 matches at 9 bases. Germline V gives CDR1 LGHDT, CDR2 YNNKEL (reference sequence). J was trimmed by 4 bases and V by 4 bases; bases with no gene match: 5. The CDR3 runs to 15 residues. CDR3 amino acids: CASSPPSGGYNEQFF. The CDR3 region has the DNA TGTGCCAGCAGCCCCCCCAGCGGGGGGTACAATGAGCAGTTCTTC.